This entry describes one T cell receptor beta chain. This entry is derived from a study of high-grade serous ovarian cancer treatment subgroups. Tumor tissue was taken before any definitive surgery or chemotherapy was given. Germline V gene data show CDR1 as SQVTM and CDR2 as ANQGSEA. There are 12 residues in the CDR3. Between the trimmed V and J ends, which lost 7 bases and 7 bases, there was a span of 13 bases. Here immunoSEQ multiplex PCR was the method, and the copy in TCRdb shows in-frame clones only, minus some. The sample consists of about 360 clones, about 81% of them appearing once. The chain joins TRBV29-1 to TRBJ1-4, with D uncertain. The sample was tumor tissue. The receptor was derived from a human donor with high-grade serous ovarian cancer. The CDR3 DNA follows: TGCAGCGCTCAGTCGGCTGGTGAAAAACTGTTTTTT. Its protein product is CSAQSAGEKLFF.